A selection of T cell receptor beta chains follows, all from one sample in a study of CD8 T cells in ankylosing spondylitis. TCRdb reprocessed the 5' RACE reads with MiXCR, giving one entry per CDR3 protein. The sample has roughly 440,000 distinct CDR3 sequences; about a sixth are singletons. What was sequenced was blood, either unsorted or a sorted T cell fraction (not recorded which). The origin of the receptors is a male donor with ankylosing spondylitis. Both conserved end residues are part of each CDR3. A D gene is named only where the DNA matches it firmly. The size field is filled for only some rows; it gives once, few, many or a size class.

J gene: TRBJ2-3; V gene: TRBV9; clone size: few; D gene: TRBD2; CDR3 DNA: TGTGCCAGCAGCGACAGCGGGACCTACACAGATACGCAGTATTTT; CDR3 protein: CASSDSGTYTDTQYF
J gene: TRBJ1-1; V gene: TRBV12-3/TRBV12-4; clone size: few; D gene: .; CDR3 DNA: TGTGCCAGCTGCTCCCTCGGGACACAGGCCACTTTGAACACTGAAGCTTTCTTT; CDR3 protein: CASCSLGTQATLNTEAFF
J gene: TRBJ2-1; V gene: TRBV6-1; clone size: .; D gene: .; CDR3 DNA: TGTGCCAGCCGAAGGGACAACTCCTACAATGAGCAGTTCTTC; CDR3 protein: CASRRDNSYNEQFF
J gene: TRBJ2-1; V gene: TRBV3-1; clone size: few; D gene: .; CDR3 DNA: TGTGCCAGCAGCCAAGTTTGGGGAATTGACCCGGGCAATGAGCAGTTCTTC; CDR3 protein: CASSQVWGIDPGNEQFF
J gene: TRBJ2-1; V gene: TRBV12-3/TRBV12-4; clone size: .; D gene: TRBD1; CDR3 DNA: TGTGCCAGCAGTTTTTTCAGGGGGCTTGGTAATGAGCAGTTCTTC; CDR3 protein: CASSFFRGLGNEQFF
J gene: TRBJ2-3; V gene: TRBV12-3/TRBV12-4; clone size: few; D gene: TRBD2; CDR3 DNA: TGTGCCAGCTCGAGAGCGGGAGGGCCAGTAAATACGCAGTATTTT; CDR3 protein: CASSRAGGPVNTQYF
J gene: TRBJ2-3; V gene: TRBV4-1; clone size: .; D gene: .; CDR3 DNA: TGCGCCAGCAGCCAAGATCTCGGAACAGGGCTAGATACGCAGTATTTT; CDR3 protein: CASSQDLGTGLDTQYF
J gene: TRBJ2-3; V gene: TRBV29-1; clone size: many; D gene: .; CDR3 DNA: TGCAGCGTTGACCTCGGGAGTTACACAGATACGCAGTATTTT; CDR3 protein: CSVDLGSYTDTQYF
J gene: TRBJ2-6; V gene: TRBV3-1; clone size: .; D gene: .; CDR3 DNA: TGTGCCAGCAGCCGAAAAAGTAAGCGGGGGGCCAACGTCCTGACTTTC; CDR3 protein: CASSRKSKRGANVLTF
J gene: TRBJ1-4; V gene: TRBV5-8; clone size: few; D gene: .; CDR3 DNA: TGTGCCAGCAGCTTGTGGGAACTGTTTTTT; CDR3 protein: CASSLWELFF
J gene: TRBJ1-5; V gene: TRBV7-6; clone size: once; D gene: TRBD1; CDR3 DNA: TGTGCCAGCAGTCCGGGACAGTTCAGCAATCAGCCCCAGCATTTT; CDR3 protein: CASSPGQFSNQPQHF
J gene: TRBJ1-1; V gene: TRBV3-1; clone size: few; D gene: TRBD1; CDR3 DNA: TGTGCCAGCAGCCAGGACAGGGGCGACACTGAAGCTTTCTTT; CDR3 protein: CASSQDRGDTEAFF
J gene: TRBJ2-7; V gene: TRBV6-1; clone size: once; D gene: TRBD1; CDR3 DNA: TGTGCCAGCAGTGTTCAAACAGGGGCGAACTACGAGCAGTACTTC; CDR3 protein: CASSVQTGANYEQYF
J gene: TRBJ2-1; V gene: TRBV25-1; clone size: .; D gene: .; CDR3 DNA: TGTGCCAGCAGTGTGAACCATGGGAAGTCCTACAATGAGCAGTTCTTC; CDR3 protein: CASSVNHGKSYNEQFF
J gene: TRBJ2-1; V gene: TRBV20-1; clone size: many; D gene: .; CDR3 DNA: TGCAGTGCTAGAGCGGCTAGCTCCTACAATGAGCAGTTCTTC; CDR3 protein: CSARAASSYNEQFF
J gene: TRBJ1-2; V gene: TRBV20-1; clone size: .; D gene: .; CDR3 DNA: TGCAGTGTGGGGACACCGAGGGACTATGGCTACACCTTC; CDR3 protein: CSVGTPRDYGYTF
J gene: TRBJ2-7; V gene: TRBV11-2; clone size: few; D gene: .; CDR3 DNA: TGTGCCAGCACGACAACAAGGACGGTAACCTACGAGCAGTACTTC; CDR3 protein: CASTTTRTVTYEQYF
J gene: TRBJ2-3; V gene: TRBV18; clone size: many; D gene: .; CDR3 DNA: TGTGCCAGCTCACCACCGTTCACAGATACGCAGTATTTT; CDR3 protein: CASSPPFTDTQYF
J gene: TRBJ2-3; V gene: TRBV20-1; clone size: .; D gene: TRBD2; CDR3 DNA: TGCAGTGCTAACGCGTTGACTAGCGGGGGGGCGGGGAACACAGATACGCAGTATTTT; CDR3 protein: CSANALTSGGAGNTDTQYF
J gene: TRBJ2-1; V gene: TRBV3-1; clone size: .; D gene: .; CDR3 DNA: TGTGCCAGCAGCCTACAACTCTACAATGAGCAGTTCTTC; CDR3 protein: CASSLQLYNEQFF